The sequence of this T cell receptor beta chain was determined in a study of blood T cell repertoires in COVID-19. On the study more broadly: The United States, Italy and Spain were the sources of the acute and convalescent COVID-19 samples. PBMCs, B-cell-depleted T cells, or T cells were the source of the cDNA or gDNA that made up the material.

Germline assignment: CDR1 MNHEY and CDR2 SVGAGI. The CDR3 covers 14 residues. V dropped 0 bases and J dropped 2 bases, with 5 bases sitting between them. Original handling: Cell counts per sample came from amplifying reference gene primers. TCRdb keeps only in-frame clones here, not all; method: immunoSEQ multiplex PCR. V and J calls and clone size are as listed in that table; D and trimming were resolved from the DNA. The sample lists more than 200,000 clones, approximately 80% occurring once. The sequence came from a woman over 75 with active or convalescent COVID-19. The sequencing sample was made of peripheral blood. The chain has TRBV6-5 and TRBJ1-3; D unresolved. The CDR3 spells CASSYSATGNTIYF. As DNA, the CDR3 is TGTGCCAGCAGTTACTCAGCGACTGGAAACACCATATATTTT.